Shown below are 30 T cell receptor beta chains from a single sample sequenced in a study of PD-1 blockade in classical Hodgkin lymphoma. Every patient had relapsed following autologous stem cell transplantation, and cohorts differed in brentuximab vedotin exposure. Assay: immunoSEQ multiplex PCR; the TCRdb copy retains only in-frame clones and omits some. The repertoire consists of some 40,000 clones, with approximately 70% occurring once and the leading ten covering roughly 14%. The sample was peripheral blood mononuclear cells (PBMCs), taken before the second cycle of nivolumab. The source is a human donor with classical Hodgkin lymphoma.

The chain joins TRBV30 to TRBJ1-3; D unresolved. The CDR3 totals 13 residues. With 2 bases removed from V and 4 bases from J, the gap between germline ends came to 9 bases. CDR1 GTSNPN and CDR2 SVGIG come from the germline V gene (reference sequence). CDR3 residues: CAWSIQLGNTIYF. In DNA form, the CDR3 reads TGTGCCTGGAGTATACAGCTCGGAAACACCATATATTTT.

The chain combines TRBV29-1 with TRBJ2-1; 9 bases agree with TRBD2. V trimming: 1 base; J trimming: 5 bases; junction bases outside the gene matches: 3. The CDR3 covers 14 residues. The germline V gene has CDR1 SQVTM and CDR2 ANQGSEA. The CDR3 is CSVEGTSGHNEQFF. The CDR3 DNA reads TGCAGCGTTGAAGGCACTAGCGGGCACAATGAGCAGTTCTTC.

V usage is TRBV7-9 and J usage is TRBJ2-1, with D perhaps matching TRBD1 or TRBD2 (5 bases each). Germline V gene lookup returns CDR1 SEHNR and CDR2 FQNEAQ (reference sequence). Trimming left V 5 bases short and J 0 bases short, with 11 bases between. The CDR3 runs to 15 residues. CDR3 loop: CASSVSGGSYNEQFF. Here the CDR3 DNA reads TGTGCCAGCAGCGTCTCTGGGGGCTCCTACAATGAGCAGTTCTTC.

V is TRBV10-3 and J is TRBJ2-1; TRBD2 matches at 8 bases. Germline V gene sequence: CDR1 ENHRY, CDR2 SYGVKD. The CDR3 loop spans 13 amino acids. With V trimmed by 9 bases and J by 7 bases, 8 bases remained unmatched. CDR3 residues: CAMGFSGINEQFF. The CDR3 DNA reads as TGTGCCATGGGGTTTAGCGGGATAAATGAGCAGTTCTTC.

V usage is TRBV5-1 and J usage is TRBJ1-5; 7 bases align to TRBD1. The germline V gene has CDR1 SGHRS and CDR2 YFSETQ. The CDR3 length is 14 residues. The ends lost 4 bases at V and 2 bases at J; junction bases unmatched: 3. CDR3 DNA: TGCGCCAGCAGCGACGGGACAGGCAATCAGCCCCAGCATTTT. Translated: CASSDGTGNQPQHF.

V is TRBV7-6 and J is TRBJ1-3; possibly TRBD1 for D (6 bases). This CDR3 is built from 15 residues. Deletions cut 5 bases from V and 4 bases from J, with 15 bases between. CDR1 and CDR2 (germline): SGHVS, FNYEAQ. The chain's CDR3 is CASSRPGATGNTIYF. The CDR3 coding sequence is TGTGCCAGCAGCCGCCCAGGGGCTACAGGAAACACCATATATTTT.

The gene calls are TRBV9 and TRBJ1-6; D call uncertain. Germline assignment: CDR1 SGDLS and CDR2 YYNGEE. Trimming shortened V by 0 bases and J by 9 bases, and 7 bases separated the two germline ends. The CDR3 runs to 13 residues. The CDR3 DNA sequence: TGTGCCAGCAGCGTAGATCCACTTTCACCCCTCCACTTT. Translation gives CASSVDPLSPLHF.

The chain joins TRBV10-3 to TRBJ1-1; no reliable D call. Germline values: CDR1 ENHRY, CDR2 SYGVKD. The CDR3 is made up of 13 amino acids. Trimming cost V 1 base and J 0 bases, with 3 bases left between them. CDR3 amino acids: CAISEWVNTEAFF. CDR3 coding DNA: TGTGCCATCAGTGAGTGGGTGAACACTGAAGCTTTCTTT.

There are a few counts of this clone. CDR3 protein: CASKNRAGFYEQYF. The DNA for the CDR3 is TGTGCCAGTAAAAACCGTGCAGGATTCTACGAGCAGTACTTC. The gene calls are TRBV7-2 and TRBJ2-7, with no clear D. The CDR3 covers 14 residues. CDR1 is SGHTA, CDR2 FQGNSA, per germline. Trimming left V 9 bases short and J 3 bases short, with 18 bases between.

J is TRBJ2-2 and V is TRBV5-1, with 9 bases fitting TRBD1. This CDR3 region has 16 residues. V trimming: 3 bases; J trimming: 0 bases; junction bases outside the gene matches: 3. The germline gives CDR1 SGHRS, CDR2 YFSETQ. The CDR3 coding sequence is TGCGCCAGCAGCTGGACAGGGGATCCGAACACCGGGGAGCTGTTTTTT. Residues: CASSWTGDPNTGELFF.

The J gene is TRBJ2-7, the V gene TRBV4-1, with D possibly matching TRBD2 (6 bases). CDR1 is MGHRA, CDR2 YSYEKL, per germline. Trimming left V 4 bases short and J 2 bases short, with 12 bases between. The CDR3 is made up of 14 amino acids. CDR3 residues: CASSRARGTYEQYF. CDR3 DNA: TGCGCCAGCAGCCGAGCGCGCGGGACCTACGAGCAGTACTTC.

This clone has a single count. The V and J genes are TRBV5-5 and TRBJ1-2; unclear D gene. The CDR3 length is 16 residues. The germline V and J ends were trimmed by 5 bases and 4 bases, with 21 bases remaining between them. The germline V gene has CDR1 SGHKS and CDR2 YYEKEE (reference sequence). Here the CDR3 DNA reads TGTGCCAGCAGTTCAAATTCAGGCACCCCTGGCTATGGCTACACCTTC. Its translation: CASSSNSGTPGYGYTF.

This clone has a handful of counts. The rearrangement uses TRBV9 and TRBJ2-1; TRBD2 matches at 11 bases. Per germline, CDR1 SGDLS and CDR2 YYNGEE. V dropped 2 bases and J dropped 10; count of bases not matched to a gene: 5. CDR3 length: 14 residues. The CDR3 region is CASSVLLAGVEQFF. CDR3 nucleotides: TGTGCCAGCAGCGTTTTACTAGCGGGAGTGGAGCAGTTCTTC. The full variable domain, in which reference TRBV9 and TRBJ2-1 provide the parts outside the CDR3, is DSGVTQTPKHLITATGQRVTLRCSPRSGDLSVYWYQQSLDQGLQFLIQYYNGEERAKGNILERFSAQQFPDLHSELNLSSLELGDSALYFCASSVLLAGVEQFFGPGTRLTVL.

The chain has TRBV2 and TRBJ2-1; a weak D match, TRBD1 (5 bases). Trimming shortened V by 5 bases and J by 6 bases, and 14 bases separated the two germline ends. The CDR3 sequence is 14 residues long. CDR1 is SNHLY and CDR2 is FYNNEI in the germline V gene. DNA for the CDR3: TGTGCCAGCAGTTTTGGGAAAACAGGCAATGAGCAGTTCTTC. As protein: CASSFGKTGNEQFF. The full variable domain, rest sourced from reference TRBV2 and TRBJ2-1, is EPEVTQTPSHQVTQMGQEVILRCVPISNHLYFYWYRQILGQKVEFLVSFYNNEISEKSEIFDDQFSVERPDGSNFTLKIRSTKLEDSAMYFCASSFGKTGNEQFFGPGTRLTVL.

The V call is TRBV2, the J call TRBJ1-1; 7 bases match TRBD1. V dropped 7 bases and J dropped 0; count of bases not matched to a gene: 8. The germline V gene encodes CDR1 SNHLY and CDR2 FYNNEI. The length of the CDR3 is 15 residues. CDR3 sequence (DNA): TGTGCCAGCACGGGGAGGGGGCCCATGAACACTGAAGCTTTCTTT. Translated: CASTGRGPMNTEAFF.

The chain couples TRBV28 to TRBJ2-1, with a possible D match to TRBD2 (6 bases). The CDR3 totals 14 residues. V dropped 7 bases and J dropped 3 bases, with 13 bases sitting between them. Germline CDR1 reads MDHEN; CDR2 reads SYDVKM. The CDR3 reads CASISGGNYNEQFF. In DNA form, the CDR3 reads TGTGCCAGCATTTCCGGCGGGAACTACAATGAGCAGTTCTTC.

In nucleotides, the CDR3 is TGTGCCAGCAGCTTAACTAGCGGGACGACCTACGAGCAGTACTTC. Translating gives CASSLTSGTTYEQYF. J is TRBJ2-7 and V is TRBV7-8; 10 positions match TRBD2. The CDR3 has 15 residues. After removal of 2 bases from V and 2 bases from J, the junction contained 3 bases not matched to a gene. Germline V gives CDR1 SGHVS, CDR2 FQNEAQ.

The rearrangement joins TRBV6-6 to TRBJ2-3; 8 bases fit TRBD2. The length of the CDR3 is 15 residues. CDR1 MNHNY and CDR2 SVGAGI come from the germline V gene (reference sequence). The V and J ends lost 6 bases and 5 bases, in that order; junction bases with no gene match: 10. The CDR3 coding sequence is TGTGCCAGCAGCGACGGGGGGGGGCGTGTAGATACGCAGTATTTT. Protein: CASSDGGGRVDTQYF.

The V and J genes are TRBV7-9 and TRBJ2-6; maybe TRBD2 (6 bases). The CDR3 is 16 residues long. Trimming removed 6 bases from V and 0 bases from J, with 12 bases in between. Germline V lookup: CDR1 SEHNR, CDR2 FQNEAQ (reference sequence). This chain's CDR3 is CASRGGSLSGANVLTF. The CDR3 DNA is TGTGCCAGCAGGGGAGGAAGTCTCTCTGGGGCCAACGTCCTGACTTTC.

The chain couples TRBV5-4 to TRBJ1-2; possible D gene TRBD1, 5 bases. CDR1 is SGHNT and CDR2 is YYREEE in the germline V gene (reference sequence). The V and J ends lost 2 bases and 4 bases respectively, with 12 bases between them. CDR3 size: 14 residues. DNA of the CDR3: TGTGCCAGCAGCTTTTCGACAGCGACCTATGGCTACACCTTC. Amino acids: CASSFSTATYGYTF.

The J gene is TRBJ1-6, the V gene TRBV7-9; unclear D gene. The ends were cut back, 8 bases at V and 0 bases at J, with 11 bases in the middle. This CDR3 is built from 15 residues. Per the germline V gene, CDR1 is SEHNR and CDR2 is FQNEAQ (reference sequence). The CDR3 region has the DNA TGTGCCAGCGGTCCTCCAGACTCCTATAATTCACCCCTCCACTTT. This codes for CASGPPDSYNSPLHF.

Here the CDR3 reads CASRGQGAYNSPLHF. For the CDR3, the DNA is TGTGCCAGCAGGGGACAGGGGGCCTATAATTCACCCCTCCACTTT. The chain uses TRBV27 and TRBJ1-6; the match to TRBD1 covers 11 bases. After removal of 6 bases from V and 2 bases from J, the junction contained 0 bases not matched to a gene. Germline V gene sequence: CDR1 MNHEY, CDR2 SMNVEV (reference sequence). This CDR3 contains 15 residues.

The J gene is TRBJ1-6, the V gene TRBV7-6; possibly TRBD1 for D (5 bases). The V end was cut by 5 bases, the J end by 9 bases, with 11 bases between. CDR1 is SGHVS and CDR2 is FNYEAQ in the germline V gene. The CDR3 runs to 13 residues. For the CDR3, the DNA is TGTGCCAGCAGCGTCGGGGCAGTTTCACCCCTCCACTTT. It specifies CASSVGAVSPLHF.

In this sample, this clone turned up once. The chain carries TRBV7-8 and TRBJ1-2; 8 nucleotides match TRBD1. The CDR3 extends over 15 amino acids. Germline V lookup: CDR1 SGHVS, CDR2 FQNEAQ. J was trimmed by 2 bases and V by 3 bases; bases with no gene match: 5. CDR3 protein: CASSFRQGTNYGYTF. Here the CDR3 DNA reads TGTGCCAGCAGCTTTCGACAGGGGACCAACTATGGCTACACCTTC.

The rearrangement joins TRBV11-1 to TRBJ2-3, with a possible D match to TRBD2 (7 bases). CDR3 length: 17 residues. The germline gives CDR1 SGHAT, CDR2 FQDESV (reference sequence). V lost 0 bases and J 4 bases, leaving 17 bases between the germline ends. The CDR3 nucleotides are TGTGCCAGCAGCTTAGCGGGGGGAGGGGGTTTCGCAGATACGCAGTATTTT. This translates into CASSLAGGGGFADTQYF.

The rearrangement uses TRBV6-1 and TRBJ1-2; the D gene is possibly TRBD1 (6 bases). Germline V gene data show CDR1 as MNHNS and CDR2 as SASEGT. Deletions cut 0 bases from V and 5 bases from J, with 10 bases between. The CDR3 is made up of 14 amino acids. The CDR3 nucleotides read TGTGCCAGCAGTGAAGCCGCCAGGGGTTATGGCTACACCTTC. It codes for CASSEAARGYGYTF.

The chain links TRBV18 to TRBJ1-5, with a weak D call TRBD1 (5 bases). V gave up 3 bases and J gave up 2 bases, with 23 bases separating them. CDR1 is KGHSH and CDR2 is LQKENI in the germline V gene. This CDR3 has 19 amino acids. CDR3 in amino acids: CASSPEVDSGGFGNQPQHF. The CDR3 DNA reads TGTGCCAGCTCACCGGAAGTCGACAGTGGAGGTTTTGGCAATCAGCCCCAGCATTTT.

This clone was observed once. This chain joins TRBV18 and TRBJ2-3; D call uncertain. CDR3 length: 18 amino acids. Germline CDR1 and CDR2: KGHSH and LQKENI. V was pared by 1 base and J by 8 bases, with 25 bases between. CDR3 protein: CASSPLPTVSRKGGTQYF. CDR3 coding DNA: TGTGCCAGCTCACCACTGCCTACCGTGTCCCGGAAGGGCGGTACGCAGTATTTT.

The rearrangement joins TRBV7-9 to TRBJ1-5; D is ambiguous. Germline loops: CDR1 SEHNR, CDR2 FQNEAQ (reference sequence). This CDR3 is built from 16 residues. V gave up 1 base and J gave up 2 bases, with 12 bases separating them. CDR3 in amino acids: CASSLGQRERNQPQHF. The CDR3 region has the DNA TGTGCCAGCAGCTTAGGCCAAAGAGAACGCAATCAGCCCCAGCATTTT.

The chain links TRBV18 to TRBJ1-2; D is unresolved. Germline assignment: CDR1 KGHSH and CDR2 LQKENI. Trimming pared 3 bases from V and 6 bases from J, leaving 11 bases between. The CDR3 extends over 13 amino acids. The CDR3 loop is CASSPNLDHGYTF. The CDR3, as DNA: TGTGCCAGCTCACCTAATCTAGACCATGGCTACACCTTC.